This T cell receptor (beta chain) was sequenced during a study of PD-1 blockade in classical Hodgkin lymphoma. Whole-study results and caveats: Reported baseline diversity: healthy donors highest, relapsed/refractory patients lowest.

In its sample, this clone was seen a few times. What it recognizes is unknown. The germline V and J ends were trimmed by 2 bases and 0 bases, with 7 bases remaining between them. The CDR3 consists of 14 residues. Germline V lookup: CDR1 MNHEY, CDR2 SMNVEV (reference sequence). Libraries were prepared by immunoSEQ multiplex PCR; TCRdb keeps only in-frame clonotypes and omits some of them. This table has tens of thousands of clones, roughly 78% appearing once. Every single patient, without exception, relapsed after autologous stem cell transplantation, and brentuximab vedotin exposure varied. The origin of this receptor is a human donor with classical Hodgkin lymphoma. This rearrangement joins TRBV27 to TRBJ1-1, with no clear D. The sample was peripheral blood mononuclear cells (PBMCs), taken at baseline. The CDR3 here is CASSLGSLNTEAFF. The CDR3 DNA sequence: TGTGCCAGCAGTTTAGGATCCCTGAACACTGAAGCTTTCTTT.